This T cell receptor (beta chain) appears in the sequencing data of a study of shared clonotypes between healthy human individuals. General study findings and limits: An expected dependence of interdonor clonotype sharing on sequencing depth was noted.

Remarks on this clone: Its matching antigen is unknown.

Assay used: immunoSEQ multiplex PCR; TCRdb lists only in-frame clones, some missing. Of some 480,000 clones in the sample, roughly 78% were seen once. The material sequenced was PBMCs. The sequence was obtained from a woman aged 40 to 50 in good health. Some clones in this sample may be carry-over from other donors' samples.

The DNA for the CDR3 is TGTGCCAGCAGGGTAGCGTTCGCCAAAAACATTCAGTACTTC. Amino acid sequence: CASRVAFAKNIQYF. The chain carries TRBV2 and TRBJ2-4; TRBD2 is a possible D gene (5 bases). The CDR3 consists of 14 residues. Germline assignment: CDR1 SNHLY and CDR2 FYNNEI. The V and J ends lost 6 bases and 1 base respectively, with 10 bases between them.